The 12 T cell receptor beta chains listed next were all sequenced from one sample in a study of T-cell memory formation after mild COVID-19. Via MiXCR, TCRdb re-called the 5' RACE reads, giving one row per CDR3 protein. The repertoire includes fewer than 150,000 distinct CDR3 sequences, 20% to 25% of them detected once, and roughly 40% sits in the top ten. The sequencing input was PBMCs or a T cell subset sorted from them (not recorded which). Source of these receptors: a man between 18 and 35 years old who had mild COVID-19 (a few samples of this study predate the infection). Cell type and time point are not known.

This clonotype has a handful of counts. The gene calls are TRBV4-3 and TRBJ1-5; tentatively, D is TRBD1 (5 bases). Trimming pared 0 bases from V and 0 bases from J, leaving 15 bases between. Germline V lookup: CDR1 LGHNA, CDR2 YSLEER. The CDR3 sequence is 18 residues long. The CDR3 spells CASSQEMTRRGSNQPQHF. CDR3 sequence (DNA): TGCGCCAGCAGCCAAGAGATGACAAGGAGGGGTAGCAATCAGCCCCAGCATTTT.

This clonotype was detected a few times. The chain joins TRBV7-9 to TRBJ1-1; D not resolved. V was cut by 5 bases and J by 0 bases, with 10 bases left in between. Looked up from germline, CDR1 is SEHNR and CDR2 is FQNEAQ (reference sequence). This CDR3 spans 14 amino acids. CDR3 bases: TGTGCCAGCAGCCCGACACTTATGAACACTGAAGCTTTCTTT. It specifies CASSPTLMNTEAFF.

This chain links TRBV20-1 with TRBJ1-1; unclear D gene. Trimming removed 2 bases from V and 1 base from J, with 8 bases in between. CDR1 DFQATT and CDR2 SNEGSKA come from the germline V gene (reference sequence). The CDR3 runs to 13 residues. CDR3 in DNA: TGCAGTGCTAGACCCCTGGCGAACACTGAAGCTTTCTTT. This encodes CSARPLANTEAFF.

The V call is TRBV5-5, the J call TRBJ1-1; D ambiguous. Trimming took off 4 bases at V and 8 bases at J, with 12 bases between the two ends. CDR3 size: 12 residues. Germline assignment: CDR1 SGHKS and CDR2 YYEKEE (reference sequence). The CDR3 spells CASSPGDLEAFF. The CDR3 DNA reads TGTGCCAGCAGCCCTGGAGACCTAGAAGCTTTCTTT.

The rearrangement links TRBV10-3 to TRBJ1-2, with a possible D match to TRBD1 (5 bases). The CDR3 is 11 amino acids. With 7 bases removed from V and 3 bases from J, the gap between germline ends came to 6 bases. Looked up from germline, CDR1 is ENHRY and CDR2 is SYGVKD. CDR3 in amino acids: CAIMGDYGYTF. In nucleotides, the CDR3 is TGTGCCATCATGGGGGACTATGGCTACACCTTC.

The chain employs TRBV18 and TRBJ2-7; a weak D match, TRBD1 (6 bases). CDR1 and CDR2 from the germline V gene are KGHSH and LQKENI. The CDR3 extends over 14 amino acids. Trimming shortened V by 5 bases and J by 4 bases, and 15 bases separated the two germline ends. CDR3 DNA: TGTGCCAGCTCATCAGCCGGGACAAGATACGAGCAGTACTTC. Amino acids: CASSSAGTRYEQYF.

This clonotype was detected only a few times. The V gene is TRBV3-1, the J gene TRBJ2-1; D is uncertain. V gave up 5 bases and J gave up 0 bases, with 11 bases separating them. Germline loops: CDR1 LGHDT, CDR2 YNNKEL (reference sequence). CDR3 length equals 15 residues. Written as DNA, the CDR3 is TGTGCCAGCAGCGCCGCAGGTACCTCCTACAATGAGCAGTTCTTC. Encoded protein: CASSAAGTSYNEQFF.

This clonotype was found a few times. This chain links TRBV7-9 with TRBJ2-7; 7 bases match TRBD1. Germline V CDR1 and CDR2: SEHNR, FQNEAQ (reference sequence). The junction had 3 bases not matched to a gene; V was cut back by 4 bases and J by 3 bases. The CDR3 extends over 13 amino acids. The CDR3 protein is CASSSRDSYEQYV. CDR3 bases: TGTGCCAGCAGCTCCAGGGACAGCTACGAGCAGTACGTC.

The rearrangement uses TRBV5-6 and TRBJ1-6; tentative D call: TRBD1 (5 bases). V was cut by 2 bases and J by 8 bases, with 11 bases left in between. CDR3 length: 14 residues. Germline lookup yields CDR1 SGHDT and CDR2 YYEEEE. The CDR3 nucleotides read TGTGCCAGCAGCTTTGGGGGAATGGATTCACCCCTCCACTTT. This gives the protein CASSFGGMDSPLHF.

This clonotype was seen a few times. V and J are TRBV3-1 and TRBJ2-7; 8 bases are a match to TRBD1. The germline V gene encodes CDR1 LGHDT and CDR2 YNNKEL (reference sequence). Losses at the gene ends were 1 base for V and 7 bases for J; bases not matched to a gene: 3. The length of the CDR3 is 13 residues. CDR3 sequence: CASSQGTGREQYV. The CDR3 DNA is TGTGCCAGCAGCCAAGGGACAGGGCGAGAGCAGTACGTC.

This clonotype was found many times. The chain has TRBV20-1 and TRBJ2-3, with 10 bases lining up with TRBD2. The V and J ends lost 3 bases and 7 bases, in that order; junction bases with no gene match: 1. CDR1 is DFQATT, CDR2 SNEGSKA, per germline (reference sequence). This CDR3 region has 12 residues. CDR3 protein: CSASSGGHTQYF. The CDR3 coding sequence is TGCAGTGCTAGTAGCGGGGGGCATACGCAGTATTTT.

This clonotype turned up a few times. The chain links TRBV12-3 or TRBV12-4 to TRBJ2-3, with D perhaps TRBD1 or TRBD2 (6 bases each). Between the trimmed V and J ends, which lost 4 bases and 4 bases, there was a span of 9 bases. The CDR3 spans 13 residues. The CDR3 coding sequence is TGTGCCAGCAGTTGGGGGGCTGCAGATACGCAGTATTTT. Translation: CASSWGAADTQYF.